This T cell receptor (beta chain) was recorded in a study of T cell responses to AZD1222 COVID-19 vaccine. Germline CDR1 reads MGHRA; CDR2 reads YSYEKL. The CDR3 covers 14 residues. V was trimmed by 2 bases and J by 5 bases, leaving 9 bases between them. A remark on this clone: What it binds is not known.

Study conclusions and caveats: The donor group comprised mostly white British people and more females; the analysis possibly underestimated clonal diversity.

Clones were sequenced by immunoSEQ multiplex PCR, and TCRdb holds only the in-frame ones, with some missing. There are 85,000 to 110,000 clones in the sample; 91% occur only once, and 45% to 55% lies in the top ten. This chain connects TRBV4-1 to TRBJ1-4; D is uncertain. This receptor was identified in an adult in good health. The starting material was peripheral blood, obtained on day 0 of AZD1222 vaccination. For the CDR3, the DNA is TGCGCCAGCAGCCAACCCCTTATAAATGAAAAACTGTTTTTT. The encoded protein is CASSQPLINEKLFF.